These 9 T cell receptor beta chains share one sample of origin, sequenced in a study of tumor-infiltrating lymphocytes in primary liver carcinoma. Joint extraction of RNA and DNA used about 17-33 mg of bulk tissue that was unsorted. With a constant-region primer, TCR beta cDNA was made from around 530 ng of total RNA. Researchers made the TCR beta libraries by running three nested multiplex PCR rounds with slightly modified ARM-PCR. The opening two PCR rounds, roughly 11 cycles each, paired TRBV1-TRBV30 forward primers with a C-beta reverse primer. TCRdb re-called the multiplex PCR reads with MiXCR, one entry per CDR3 protein. Among about 54,000 distinct CDR3 sequences listed, 70% to 85% were seen once. Sequencing was done on a sample of liver tumor tissue from sampling region 2. Subset indicated: tumor region T2, inferior pole. These receptors all stem from a man aged 35-49 years with primary liver carcinoma and hepatitis B virus infection.

This clonotype was found a few times. A clone one base away is much larger, so this may be a read error. The J gene is TRBJ1-2, the V gene TRBV5-4, with D possibly TRBD1 on 5 matching bases. This CDR3 comprises 14 residues. From germline, CDR1 is SGHNT and CDR2 YYREEE (reference sequence). The CDR3 region is CANSLEAGRGGYTF. The CDR3 DNA sequence: TGTGCCAACAGCTTGGAGGCAGGGCGTGGTGGCTACACCTTC.

A note on this clonotype: At one of its ends the junction is not consistent with the germline gene, which may arise from a read error. The rearrangement joins TRBV6-5 to TRBJ2-7, with 8 bases that match TRBD1. This CDR3 has 15 amino acids. CDR1 is MNHEY, CDR2 SVGAGI, per germline. The CDR3 DNA reads as TGTGCCAGCAGATACTCGGGACAGGACTTCTACGAGCAGTACTTC. Translated: CASRYSGQDFYEQYF.

As for this clonotype: An end of the junction differs from the germline gene, which may be a read error. The rearrangement uses TRBV12-3 or TRBV12-4 and TRBJ2-7; 8 bases match TRBD2. The CDR3 is 14 residues long. CDR3 in amino acids: CASRNTSGSYEQYF. DNA of the CDR3: TGTGCCAGTAGGAATACTAGCGGCTCCTACGAGCAATACTTC.

The J gene is TRBJ2-1, the V gene TRBV6-5, with TRBD2 identical over 11 bases. V gave up 7 bases and J gave up 9 bases; unmatched junction bases: 11. CDR3 length: 15 amino acids. CDR1 and CDR2 (germline): MNHEY, SVGAGI. CDR3 loop: CASMPEGLAVGEQFF. The CDR3 region has the DNA TGTGCCAGCATGCCTGAGGGACTAGCGGTAGGTGAGCAGTTCTTC.

This clonotype was seen repeatedly, ten times or more. The V call is TRBV6-1, the J call TRBJ1-2; D unresolved. The V end was cut by 2 bases, the J end by 7 bases, with 8 bases between. This CDR3 is 12 amino acids long. Per germline, CDR1 MNHNS and CDR2 SASEGT. The CDR3 sequence: CASSELGFGYTF. The CDR3 nucleotides are TGTGCCAGCAGTGAACTTGGTTTTGGCTACACCTTC.

A note on this clonotype: Germline is not matched at one junction end, which may reflect a read error. V and J are TRBV6-5 and TRBJ2-2; D not resolved. CDR1 and CDR2 (germline): MNHEY, SVGAGI. The CDR3 extends over 15 amino acids. For the CDR3, the DNA is TGTGCCAACAGTTACGCAGTGGACGGCACCGAGGAACTGTTTTTT. Its protein product is CANSYAVDGTEELFF.

The gene calls are TRBV5-1 and TRBJ2-5; D unresolved. The CDR3 runs to 14 residues. CDR1 and CDR2 (germline): SGHRS, YFSETQ. V dropped 2 bases and J dropped 3 bases, with 11 bases sitting between them. The DNA for the CDR3 is TGCGCCAGCAGCTTTGGGCTGGCGGAAGAGACCCAGTACTTC. Translating gives CASSFGLAEETQYF.

With respect to this clonotype: Its ends do not fully match the called genes, so a read error is possible. This chain uses TRBV11-2 with TRBJ2-7, with D perhaps matching TRBD1 (5 bases). This CDR3 is built from 12 residues. The germline V gene encodes CDR1 SGHAT and CDR2 FQNNGV. The CDR3 reads CVSSFLWGEQYF. The CDR3 DNA reads TGTGTCAGCAGCTTCCTGTGGGGCGAGCAGTATTTC.

As for this clonotype: As the CDR3 is not closed by the conserved phenylalanine or tryptophan, this likely results from a read error. The V and J genes are TRBV11-2 and TRBJ2-3; D is perhaps TRBD1 (6 bases). V dropped 5 bases and J dropped 0 bases, with 15 bases sitting between them. The CDR3 runs to 16 residues. CDR1 is SGHAT, CDR2 FQNNGV, per germline. CDR3 in amino acids: CASSPPTGGSTDTQYL. The CDR3 DNA reads TGTGCCAGCAGCCCCCCGACAGGCGGCAGCACAGATACGCAGTATCTT.